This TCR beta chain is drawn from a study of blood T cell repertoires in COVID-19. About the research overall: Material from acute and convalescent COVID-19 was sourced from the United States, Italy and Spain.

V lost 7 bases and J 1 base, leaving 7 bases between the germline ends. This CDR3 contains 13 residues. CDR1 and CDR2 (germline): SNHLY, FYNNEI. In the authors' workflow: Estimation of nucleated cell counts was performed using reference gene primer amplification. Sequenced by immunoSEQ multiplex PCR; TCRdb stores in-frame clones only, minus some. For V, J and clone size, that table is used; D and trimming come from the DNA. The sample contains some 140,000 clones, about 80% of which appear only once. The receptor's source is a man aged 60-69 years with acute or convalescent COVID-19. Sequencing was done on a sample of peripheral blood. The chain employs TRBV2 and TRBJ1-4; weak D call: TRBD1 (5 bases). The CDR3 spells CASIRGTNEKLFF. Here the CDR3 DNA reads TGTGCCAGCATAAGGGGAACTAATGAAAAACTGTTTTTT.